The present entry profiles one TCR beta chain with its context. The antigen remains undetermined. In the naive CD8 group, cells lacked CD45RO and were positively selected for CCR7, so terminally differentiated effector memory CD45RA+ cells were left out. This sample is part of a study of shared clonotypes between healthy human individuals. Points from the study as a whole: Naive CD4 clonotypes were shared across a few donors at roughly 4.6%.

Trimming removed 3 bases from V and 9 bases from J, with 12 bases in between. CDR1 GTSNPN and CDR2 SVGIG come from the germline V gene (reference sequence). The CDR3 extends over 12 amino acids. Measured with immunoSEQ multiplex PCR; TCRdb has only the in-frame clones, and not every one. The table records some 2,000,000 clones, about 95% of them present only once. The V gene is TRBV30, the J gene TRBJ2-1; D remains ambiguous. The clonotype originates from a man younger than 35 in good health. Sequencing input: naive CD8+ T cells sorted from blood. The CDR3, as DNA: TGTGCCTGGAGCCTCACCAGTATTGAGCAGTTCTTC. Translated: CAWSLTSIEQFF.